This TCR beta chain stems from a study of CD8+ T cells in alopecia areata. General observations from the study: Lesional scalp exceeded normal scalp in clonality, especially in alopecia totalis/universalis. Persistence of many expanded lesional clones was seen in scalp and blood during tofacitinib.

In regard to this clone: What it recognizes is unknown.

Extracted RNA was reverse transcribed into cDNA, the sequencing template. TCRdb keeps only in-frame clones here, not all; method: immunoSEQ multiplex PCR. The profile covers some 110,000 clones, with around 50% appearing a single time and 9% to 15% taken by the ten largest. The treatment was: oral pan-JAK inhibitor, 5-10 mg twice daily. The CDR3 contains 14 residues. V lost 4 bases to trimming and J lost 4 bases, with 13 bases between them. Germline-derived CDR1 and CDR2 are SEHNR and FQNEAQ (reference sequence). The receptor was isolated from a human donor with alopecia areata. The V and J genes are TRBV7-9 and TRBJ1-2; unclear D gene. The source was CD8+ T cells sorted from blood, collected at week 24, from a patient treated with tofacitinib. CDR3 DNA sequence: TGTGCCAGCAGCTCGCCGGGAACCCCCTATGGCTACACCTTC. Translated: CASSSPGTPYGYTF.